This T cell receptor beta chain came from a study of blood T cells in healthy people across ages. Study observations and caveats: PBMCs left unsorted prevented a conclusive naive versus antigen-experienced comparison. Diversity was estimated from one million T cells, and these estimates were considered underestimates.

Remarks on this clonotype: Its antigen is unidentified.

It was with a sample-barcoded 5' primer and a J-beta primer mix that a second PCR of roughly 7 to 12 cycles was run. A single record per CDR3 protein comes from TCRdb applying MiXCR to the 5' RACE reads. The sample contains around 1,600,000 distinct CDR3 sequences, about 45% of which appear only once. Per germline, CDR1 DFQATT and CDR2 SNEGSKA (reference sequence). V gave up 5 bases and J gave up 4 bases, with 20 bases separating them. The CDR3 is 15 residues long. The rearrangement joins TRBV20-1 to TRBJ2-5; the D gene could be TRBD1 or TRBD2 (6 bases each). The TCR sequence derives from a woman younger than 30 in good health. Sequencing input: blood. CDR3 DNA sequence: TGCAGTGCTCCTTTCCTTGGGGGGCCTCGAGAGACCCAGTACTTC. It yields the protein CSAPFLGGPRETQYF.